The T cell receptor (beta chain) described here comes from a study of T cells in Graves' hyperthyroidism and ophthalmopathy. Study-wide points: It was a median about 7.1 months before onset that the model predicted ophthalmopathy.

Researchers amplified the TCR beta CDR3 regions from RNA transcripts. During a first-round RT-PCR of the TCR CDR3, the HTBI primer set was used. TCRdb re-derived calls from the multiplex PCR reads in MiXCR, one entry per CDR3 protein. The sample holds around 500,000 distinct CDR3 sequences; under 25% are singletons and the top ten take around 47%. In regard to this clonotype: Its specificity is not known.

The CDR3 length is 14 residues. Trimming shortened V by 4 bases and J by 3 bases, and 11 bases separated the two germline ends. The germline CDR1 and CDR2 sequences are SGHRS and YFSETQ. The genes are TRBV5-1 and TRBJ1-5; no reliable D call. The TCR comes from a woman in her 70s with Graves' ophthalmopathy. The sequenced sample consisted of blood. CDR3 DNA: TGCGCCAGCAGCCCCGGGGAGCTCAATCAGCCCCAGCATTTT. It encodes CASSPGELNQPQHF.